These 2 T cell receptor beta chains originate from one sample sequenced in a study of shared clonotypes between healthy human individuals. CD45RO negativity and positive selection for CCR7 defined naive CD8 cells, a population that excluded terminally differentiated effector memory CD45RA+ cells. Here immunoSEQ multiplex PCR was the method, and the copy in TCRdb shows in-frame clones only, minus some. This table holds approximately 600,000 clones, about 95% found once. The sequenced sample consisted of naive CD8+ T cells sorted from blood. The receptors come from a young woman in good health.

This chain uses TRBV7-9 with TRBJ2-3, with D perhaps matching TRBD2 (6 bases). Trimming removed 5 bases at V and 10 bases at J, with 16 bases between. The CDR3 extends over 13 amino acids. CDR1 is SEHNR, CDR2 FQNEAQ, per germline (reference sequence). CDR3 residues: CASSAGTPVAQYF. The DNA of the CDR3 is TGTGCCAGCAGCGCCGGGACTCCTGTAGCGCAGTATTTT.

This chain joins TRBV27 and TRBJ1-1; D uncertain. Germline loops: CDR1 MNHEY, CDR2 SMNVEV (reference sequence). V lost 5 bases and J lost 5, with 15 bases in between. The CDR3 is 14 amino acids. The CDR3 bases are TGTGCCAGCAGTCAACGAAATATGGGGACTGAAGCTTTCTTT. Translating it yields CASSQRNMGTEAFF.